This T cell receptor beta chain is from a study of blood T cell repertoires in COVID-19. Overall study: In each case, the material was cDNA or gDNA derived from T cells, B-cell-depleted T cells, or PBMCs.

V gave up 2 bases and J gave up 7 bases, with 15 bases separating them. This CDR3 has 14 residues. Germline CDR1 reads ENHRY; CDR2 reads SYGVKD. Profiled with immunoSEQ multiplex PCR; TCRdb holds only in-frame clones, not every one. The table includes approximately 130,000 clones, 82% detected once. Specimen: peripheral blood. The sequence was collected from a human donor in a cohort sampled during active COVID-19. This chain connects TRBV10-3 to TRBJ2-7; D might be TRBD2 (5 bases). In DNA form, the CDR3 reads TGTGCCATCAGTGAGGCAACAGCGGTGGGGGAGCAGTACTTC. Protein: CAISEATAVGEQYF.